The 27 T cell receptor beta chains given below trace back to one sample, sequenced in a study of shared clonotypes between healthy human individuals. Repertoires were generated with immunoSEQ multiplex PCR, while TCRdb's copy carries only in-frame clones and drops some. The sample lists hundreds of thousands of clones; around 81% were seen once. The sequencing input was PBMCs. These receptors came from a woman aged 40 to 55 in good health. Some clones in this sample may be carry-over from other donors' samples.

This clone showed up just once. The chain is built from TRBV7-3 and TRBJ2-1; maybe TRBD1 (6 bases). V was cut by 4 bases and J by 8 bases, with 6 bases left in between. This CDR3 spans 11 amino acids. Germline lookup yields CDR1 SGHTA and CDR2 FQGTGA. The DNA of the CDR3 is TGTGCCAGCAGCTCAGGGGATGAGCAGTTCTTC. Its translation is CASSSGDEQFF.

The chain carries TRBV6-1 and TRBJ1-1; the D gene is possibly TRBD1 (5 bases). Germline CDR1 reads MNHNS; CDR2 reads SASEGT. V was cut by 0 bases and J by 3 bases, with 5 bases left in between. This CDR3 contains 13 residues. CDR3 DNA sequence: TGTGCCAGCAGTGAAGCGGGGGACACTGAAGCTTTCTTT. This encodes CASSEAGDTEAFF.

This chain joins TRBV28 and TRBJ1-2; D is possibly TRBD1 (5 bases). Germline V CDR1 and CDR2: MDHEN, SYDVKM. CDR3 length: 13 residues. The germline V and J ends were trimmed by 3 bases and 6 bases, with 11 bases remaining between them. The CDR3 loop is CASSFARGDGYTF. DNA for the CDR3: TGTGCCAGCAGTTTTGCCCGGGGGGATGGCTACACCTTC.

The chain is built from TRBV6-5 and TRBJ2-1; D may match TRBD1 or TRBD2 (5 bases each). The CDR3 has 14 residues. V was shortened by 6 bases and J by 6 bases, with 15 bases between the two germline ends. CDR1 and CDR2 (germline): MNHEY, SVGAGI. CDR3 nucleotide sequence: TGTGCCAGCAGACAGAGGGGTCTCGGCAATGAGCAGTTCTTC. Translation gives CASRQRGLGNEQFF.

The gene calls are TRBV28 and TRBJ1-5; D is uncertain. The V gene lost 5 bases and the J gene lost 4 bases, with 15 bases spanning the gap. Germline lookup yields CDR1 MDHEN and CDR2 SYDVKM. The CDR3 covers 15 residues. The DNA of the CDR3 is TGTGCCAGCAGTCCCCGAGGAGGGCTGAATCAGCCCCAGCATTTT. This gives the protein CASSPRGGLNQPQHF.

V and J are TRBV19 and TRBJ1-1, with D possibly being TRBD1 (6 bases). CDR1 and CDR2 from the germline V gene are LNHDA and SQIVND (reference sequence). The V and J ends lost 6 bases and 1 base respectively, with 9 bases between them. The CDR3 has 13 residues. The CDR3 loop reads CASRYRANTEAFF. The CDR3 DNA is TGTGCCAGTAGGTACAGGGCGAACACTGAAGCTTTCTTT.

The chain uses TRBV9 and TRBJ2-7; the match to TRBD2 covers 8 bases. The CDR3 contains 16 residues. With V trimmed by 0 bases and J by 3 bases, 8 bases remained unmatched. The germline V gene has CDR1 SGDLS and CDR2 YYNGEE. CDR3 nucleotide sequence: TGTGCCAGCAGCGTAGATCCAAGCGGGAGAAGCTACGAGCAGTACTTC. Amino acid sequence: CASSVDPSGRSYEQYF.

The chain links TRBV18 to TRBJ2-5; D gene ambiguous. This CDR3 comprises 16 residues. V lost 3 bases, J lost 1 base, and 15 bases lay in between. Germline lookup yields CDR1 KGHSH and CDR2 LQKENI. The CDR3 DNA follows: TGTGCCAGCTCACCCAGGACGCCCTCAGGCCAAGAGACCCAGTACTTC. This codes for CASSPRTPSGQETQYF.

J is TRBJ2-7 and V is TRBV2; D could derive from TRBD1 or TRBD2 (7 bases each). Looked up from germline, CDR1 is SNHLY and CDR2 is FYNNEI. The V end lost 7 bases, the J end lost 3 bases, and 19 bases lay between the germline ends. The CDR3 is 15 residues long. The CDR3 spells CASITGQGDYYEQYF. The CDR3, as DNA: TGTGCCAGCATCACAGGTCAGGGGGACTACTACGAGCAGTACTTC.

The chain joins TRBV2 to TRBJ2-5; D unresolved. The length of the CDR3 is 11 residues. Between the trimmed V and J ends, which lost 3 bases and 5 bases, there was a span of 4 bases. Germline V gene sequence: CDR1 SNHLY, CDR2 FYNNEI. CDR3 nucleotide sequence: TGTGCCAGCAGTGAGTACGAGACCCAGTACTTC. Encoded protein: CASSEYETQYF.

The chain has TRBV6-1 and TRBJ1-1, with D perhaps TRBD1 (6 bases). Trimming cost V 10 bases and J 1 base, with 13 bases left between them. The CDR3 extends over 13 amino acids. Germline assignment: CDR1 MNHNS and CDR2 SASEGT. Here the CDR3 DNA reads TGTGCCACCCCTTGGGGGCCGAACACTGAAGCTTTCTTT. Protein product: CATPWGPNTEAFF.

The chain uses TRBV5-1 and TRBJ2-5; D perhaps matches TRBD2 (5 bases). Germline CDR1 reads SGHRS; CDR2 reads YFSETQ. CDR3 length equals 14 residues. Deletions cut 0 bases from V and 4 bases from J, with 10 bases between. CDR3: CASSLEGAGETQYF. In nucleotides, the CDR3 is TGCGCCAGCAGCTTGGAGGGCGCGGGAGAGACCCAGTACTTC.

This CDR3 is CASSPQTGGFGNTIYF. In DNA form, the CDR3 reads TGTGCCAGCAGTCCCCAGACAGGGGGCTTTGGAAACACCATATATTTT. The J gene is TRBJ1-3, the V gene TRBV28; 10 bases align to TRBD1. The ends lost 5 bases at V and 3 bases at J; junction bases unmatched: 7. In germline, CDR1 is MDHEN, CDR2 SYDVKM. The CDR3 is made up of 16 amino acids.

Comment on this clone: A far bigger clonotype differs at one base, so this is likely a read error. The chain has TRBV6-1 and TRBJ2-2; D assignment may be TRBD1 or TRBD2 (5 bases each). This CDR3 has 14 amino acids. CDR1 MNHNS and CDR2 SASEGT come from the germline V gene. CDR3 sequence reads: CTSRSGTDTGELFF. The CDR3 DNA is TGTACCAGCAGGTCAGGGACGGACACCGGGGAGCTGTTTTTT.

The chain carries TRBV28 and TRBJ2-3, with D possibly TRBD1 on 5 matching bases. The CDR3 is made up of 15 amino acids. Germline V lookup: CDR1 MDHEN, CDR2 SYDVKM. Trimming removed 2 bases from V and 4 bases from J, with 13 bases in between. DNA of the CDR3: TGTGCCAGCAGTTTACCCAGGACACCCCCAGATACGCAGTATTTT. It yields the protein CASSLPRTPPDTQYF. The full variable domain, in which reference TRBV28 and TRBJ2-3 provide the parts outside the CDR3, is DVKVTQSSRYLVKRTGEKVFLECVQDMDHENMFWYRQDPGLGLRLIYFSYDVKMKEKGDIPEGYSVSREKKERFSLILESASTNQTSMYLCASSLPRTPPDTQYFGPGTRLTVL.

The chain employs TRBV5-6 and TRBJ2-2; D remains ambiguous. Germline loops: CDR1 SGHDT, CDR2 YYEEEE. The CDR3 has 16 amino acids. The ends were cut back, 4 bases at V and 0 bases at J, with 13 bases in the middle. The CDR3 sequence is CASSLQTSSNTGELFF. CDR3 nucleotide sequence: TGTGCCAGCAGCCTACAGACATCTTCGAACACCGGGGAGCTGTTTTTT. Looking up the rest from reference TRBV5-6 and TRBJ2-2 gives the full variable domain: DAGVTQSPTHLIKTRGQQVTLRCSPKSGHDTVSWYQQALGQGPQFIFQYYEEEERQRGNFPDRFSGHQFPNYSSELNVNALLLGDSALYLCASSLQTSSNTGELFFGEGSRLTVL.

The chain links TRBV5-4 to TRBJ2-7; TRBD1 aligns across 9 bases. Losses at the gene ends were 5 bases for V and 2 bases for J; bases not matched to a gene: 5. This CDR3 region has 14 residues. CDR1 is SGHNT, CDR2 YYREEE, per germline (reference sequence). The CDR3, as DNA: TGTGCCAGCAGAACAGGACAGGGGCCCTACGAGCAGTACTTC. The encoded protein is CASRTGQGPYEQYF.

The chain carries TRBV27 and TRBJ2-3; 9 nucleotides agree with TRBD1. This CDR3 has 14 residues. The germline CDR1 and CDR2 sequences are MNHEY and SMNVEV (reference sequence). The V segment lost 6 bases and the J segment 3 bases; nucleotides outside the gene matches: 4. In DNA, the CDR3 is TGTGCCAGCAGGAGGGACAGGGCAACAGATACGCAGTATTTT. Translated, it gives CASRRDRATDTQYF.

This chain uses TRBV7-8 with TRBJ2-2; weak D call: TRBD2 (6 bases). Trimming pared 2 bases from V and 5 bases from J, leaving 12 bases between. CDR1 is SGHVS and CDR2 is FQNEAQ in the germline V gene. CDR3 length: 15 amino acids. The CDR3 sequence: CASSLRLARTGELFF. CDR3 in DNA: TGTGCCAGCAGCTTAAGGCTAGCGAGGACCGGGGAGCTGTTTTTT.

The rearrangement links TRBV29-1 to TRBJ2-7; 9 bases line up with TRBD1. The V and J ends lost 4 bases and 5 bases, in that order; junction bases with no gene match: 6. The CDR3 is 13 residues long. Germline CDR1 reads SQVTM; CDR2 reads ANQGSEA. The CDR3 DNA sequence: TGCAGCGTTGTGTGGGACAGGGACCACGAGCAGTACTTC. Its protein is CSVVWDRDHEQYF.

This clone was observed a single time. This chain links TRBV7-3 with TRBJ2-2, with 9 bases lining up with TRBD2. J gave up 4 bases and V 2 bases, and 2 bases lay outside the gene matches. CDR1 and CDR2 (germline): SGHTA, FQGTGA. CDR3 size: 15 residues. CDR3 DNA sequence: TGTGCCAGCAGCTTAGAACTAGCGGGCACCGGGGAGCTGTTTTTT. Its protein is CASSLELAGTGELFF.

The J gene is TRBJ1-1, the V gene TRBV19, with D perhaps TRBD1 (6 bases). CDR1 and CDR2 (germline): LNHDA, SQIVND (reference sequence). The CDR3 spans 14 residues. V lost 3 bases and J lost 4, with 12 bases in between. CDR3 sequence: CASSMKGGGTEAFF. DNA for the CDR3: TGTGCCAGTAGTATGAAGGGGGGGGGCACTGAAGCTTTCTTT. Using reference TRBV19 and TRBJ1-1 for the parts outside the CDR3, the full variable domain is DGGITQSPKYLFRKEGQNVTLSCEQNLNHDAMYWYRQDPGQGLRLIYYSQIVNDFQKGDIAEGYSVSREKKESFPLTVTSAQKNPTAFYLCASSMKGGGTEAFFGQGTRLTVV.

The chain joins TRBV4-3 to TRBJ2-3; the D is unclear. From germline, CDR1 is LGHNA and CDR2 YSLEER. The CDR3 extends over 13 amino acids. Trimming removed 4 bases from V and 6 bases from J, with 11 bases in between. The DNA for the CDR3 is TGCGCCAGCAGCCGAGGCCCTGGGGATACGCAGTATTTT. Protein product: CASSRGPGDTQYF.

The chain carries TRBV28 and TRBJ2-7; 7 nucleotides line up with TRBD1. The germline V gene encodes CDR1 MDHEN and CDR2 SYDVKM. The CDR3 is 13 amino acids. The V and J ends lost 4 bases and 6 bases, in that order; junction bases with no gene match: 6. Here the CDR3 DNA reads TGTGCCAGCAGTTCCAATGACAGGGCCGAGCAGTACTTC. Translation gives CASSSNDRAEQYF.

The genes are TRBV4-3 and TRBJ2-3; 11 bases line up with TRBD2. V shed 3 bases, J shed 1 base, and the junction held 6 bases outside the gene matches. CDR1 LGHNA and CDR2 YSLEER come from the germline V gene. The CDR3 extends over 17 amino acids. The chain's CDR3 is CASSQLAGGKGTDTQYF. The CDR3 region has the DNA TGCGCCAGCAGCCAGTTAGCGGGAGGGAAGGGCACAGATACGCAGTATTTT.

This clone has a count of ten or more. CDR3 nucleotides: TGTGCCAGCAGCCCTCTGCTCACCGGGGAGCTGTTTTTT. It is translated as CASSPLLTGELFF. The chain uses TRBV13 and TRBJ2-2; D not resolved. This CDR3 is 13 amino acids long. Germline assignment: CDR1 PRHDT and CDR2 FYEKMQ (reference sequence). Trimming stripped 5 bases from V and 4 bases from J, with 8 bases between. The full variable domain, with the rest looked up from reference TRBV13 and TRBJ2-2, is AAGVIQSPRHLIKEKRETATLKCYPIPRHDTVYWYQQGPGQDPQFLISFYEKMQSDKGSIPDRFSAQQFSDYHSELNMSSLELGDSALYFCASSPLLTGELFFGEGSRLTVL.

This clone was found a few times. The gene calls are TRBV7-2 and TRBJ2-5, with 13 bases lining up with TRBD2. Germline values: CDR1 SGHTA, CDR2 FQGNSA. This CDR3 region has 18 residues. V gave up 5 bases and J gave up 1 base; unmatched junction bases: 10. Here the CDR3 reads CASSRRTSGSGGQETQYF. As DNA, the CDR3 is TGTGCCAGCAGCCGAAGGACTAGCGGGAGCGGGGGCCAAGAGACCCAGTACTTC. The variable domain in full, with the rest retrieved from reference TRBV7-2 and TRBJ2-5, is GAGVSQSPSNKVTEKGKDVELRCDPISGHTALYWYRQSLGQGLEFLIYFQGNSAPDKSGLPSDRFSAERTGGSVSTLTIQRTQQEDSAVYLCASSRRTSGSGGQETQYFGPGTRLLVL.